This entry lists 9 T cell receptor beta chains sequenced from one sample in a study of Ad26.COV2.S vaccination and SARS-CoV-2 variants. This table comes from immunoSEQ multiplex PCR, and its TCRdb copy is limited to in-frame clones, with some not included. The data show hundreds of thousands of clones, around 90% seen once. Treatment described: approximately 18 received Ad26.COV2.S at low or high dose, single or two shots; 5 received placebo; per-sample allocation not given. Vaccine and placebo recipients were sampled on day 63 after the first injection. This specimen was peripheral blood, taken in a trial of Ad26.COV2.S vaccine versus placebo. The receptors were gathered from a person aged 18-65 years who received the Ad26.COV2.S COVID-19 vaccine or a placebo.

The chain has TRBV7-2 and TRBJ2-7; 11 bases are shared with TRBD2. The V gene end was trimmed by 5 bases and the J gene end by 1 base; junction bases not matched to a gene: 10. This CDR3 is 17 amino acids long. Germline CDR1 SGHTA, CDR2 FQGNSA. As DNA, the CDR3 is TGTGCCAGCAGCCAGAGGACTAGCGGGCCGACATCCTACGAGCAGTACTTC. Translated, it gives CASSQRTSGPTSYEQYF.

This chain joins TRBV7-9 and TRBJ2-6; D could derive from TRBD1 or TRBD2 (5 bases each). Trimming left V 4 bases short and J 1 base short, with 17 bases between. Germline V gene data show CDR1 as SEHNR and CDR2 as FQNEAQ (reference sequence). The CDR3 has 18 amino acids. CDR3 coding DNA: TGTGCCAGCAGCTCCGCGAGGGGTTTAGGATCTGGGGCCAACGTCCTGACTTTC. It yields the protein CASSSARGLGSGANVLTF.

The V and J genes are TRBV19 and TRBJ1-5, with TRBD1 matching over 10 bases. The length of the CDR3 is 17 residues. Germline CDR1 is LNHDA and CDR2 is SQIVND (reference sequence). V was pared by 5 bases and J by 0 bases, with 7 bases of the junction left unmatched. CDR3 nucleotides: TGTGCCAGTAGTGCCCGGACAGGGGGATATAGCAATCAGCCCCAGCATTTT. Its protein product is CASSARTGGYSNQPQHF. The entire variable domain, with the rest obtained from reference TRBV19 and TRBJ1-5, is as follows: DGGITQSPKYLFRKEGQNVTLSCEQNLNHDAMYWYRQDPGQGLRLIYYSQIVNDFQKGDIAEGYSVSREKKESFPLTVTSAQKNPTAFYLCASSARTGGYSNQPQHFGDGTRLSIL.

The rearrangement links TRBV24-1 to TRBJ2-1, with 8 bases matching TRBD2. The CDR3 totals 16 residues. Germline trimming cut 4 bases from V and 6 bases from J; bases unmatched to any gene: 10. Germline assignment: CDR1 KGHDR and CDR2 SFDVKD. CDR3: CATSDREGPSFNEQFF. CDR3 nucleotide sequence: TGTGCCACCAGTGACCGGGAGGGACCATCTTTCAATGAGCAGTTCTTC.

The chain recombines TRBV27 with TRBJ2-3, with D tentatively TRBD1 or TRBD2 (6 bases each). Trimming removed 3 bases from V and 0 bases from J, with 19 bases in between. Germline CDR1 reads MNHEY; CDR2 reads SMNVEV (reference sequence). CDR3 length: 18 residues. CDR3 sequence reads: CASSFVRGRGTSTDTQYF. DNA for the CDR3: TGTGCCAGCAGTTTTGTACGGGGGCGGGGCACTAGCACAGATACGCAGTATTTT.

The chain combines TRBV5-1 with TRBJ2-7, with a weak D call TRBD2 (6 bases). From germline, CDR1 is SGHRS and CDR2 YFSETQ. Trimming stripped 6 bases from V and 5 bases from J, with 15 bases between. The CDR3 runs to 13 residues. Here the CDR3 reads CASMPSWGDEQYF. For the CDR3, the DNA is TGCGCCAGCATGCCCTCCTGGGGGGACGAGCAGTACTTC.

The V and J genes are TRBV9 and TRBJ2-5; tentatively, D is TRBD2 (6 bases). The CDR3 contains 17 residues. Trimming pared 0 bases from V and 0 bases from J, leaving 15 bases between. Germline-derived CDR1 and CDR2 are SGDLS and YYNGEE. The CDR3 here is CASSVEGGGTYQETQYF. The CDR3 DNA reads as TGTGCCAGCAGCGTAGAAGGTGGAGGGACGTACCAAGAGACCCAGTACTTC.

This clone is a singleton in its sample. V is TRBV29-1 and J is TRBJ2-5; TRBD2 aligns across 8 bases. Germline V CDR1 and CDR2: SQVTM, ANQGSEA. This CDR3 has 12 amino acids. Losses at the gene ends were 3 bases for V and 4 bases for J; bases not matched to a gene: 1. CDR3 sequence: CSVERGAETQYF. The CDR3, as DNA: TGCAGCGTTGAGCGGGGGGCAGAGACCCAGTACTTC.

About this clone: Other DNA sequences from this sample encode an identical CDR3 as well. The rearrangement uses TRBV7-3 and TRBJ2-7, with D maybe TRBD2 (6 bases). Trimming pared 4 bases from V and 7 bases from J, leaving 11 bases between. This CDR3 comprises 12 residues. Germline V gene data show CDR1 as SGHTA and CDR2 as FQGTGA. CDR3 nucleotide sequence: TGTGCCAGCAGCTCGGGACTTGGGGAGCAGTACTTC. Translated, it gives CASSSGLGEQYF. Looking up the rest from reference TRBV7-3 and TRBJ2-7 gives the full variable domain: GAGVSQTPSNKVTEKGKYVELRCDPISGHTALYWYRQSLGQGPEFLIYFQGTGAADDSGLPNDRFFAVRPEGSVSTLKIQRTERGDSAVYLCASSSGLGEQYFGPGTRLTVT.